The rows below give T cell receptor beta chains drawn from one sample of a study of blood T cell repertoires in COVID-19. Produced via immunoSEQ multiplex PCR; TCRdb's table is partial and in-frame only. Here the sample spans roughly 350,000 clones, about 89% being singletons. The sequenced sample was peripheral blood. Every receptor here comes from a woman in her thirties with COVID-19, enrolled during active disease. Each CDR3 is given with its conserved first and last residue. Each record gives: clone size, D gene, V gene, J gene, CDR3 DNA, CDR3 protein. The D gene is left open where the match is weak. Size is stated for part of the rows, as once, few or many counts, or as a class when the clone is expanded.

size: -; D: TRBD1; V: TRBV6-5; J: TRBJ1-5; DNA: TGTGCCAGCAGTTACGGAGGACAGGTCAATCAGCCCCAGCATTTT; CDR3: CASSYGGQVNQPQHF
size: -; D: TRBD1; V: TRBV4-3; J: TRBJ2-7; DNA: TGCGCCAGCAGCCAAAACGACAGGGTCGGCGAGCAGTACTTC; CDR3: CASSQNDRVGEQYF
size: -; D: TRBD1; V: TRBV27; J: TRBJ2-1; DNA: TGTGCCAGCAGTTTACGGGACAGGGGCGGGAATGAGCAGTTCTTC; CDR3: CASSLRDRGGNEQFF
size: -; D: -; V: TRBV9; J: TRBJ2-1; DNA: TGTGCCAGCAGCGGCCTAATTCATGAGCAGTTCTTC; CDR3: CASSGLIHEQFF
size: -; D: TRBD1; V: TRBV5-6; J: TRBJ1-1; DNA: TGTGCCAGCAGCTTGTCGGACAGGCCGGAAAACACTGAAGCTTTCTTT; CDR3: CASSLSDRPENTEAFF
size: -; D: -; V: TRBV29-1; J: TRBJ1-2; DNA: TGCAGCGTTGACCCACACGTTAACTATGGCTACACCTTC; CDR3: CSVDPHVNYGYTF
size: -; D: -; V: TRBV5-1; J: TRBJ2-1; DNA: TGCGCCAGCAGCTTTCTAACAGGGACCGGGAATGAGCAGTTCTTC; CDR3: CASSFLTGTGNEQFF
size: few; D: TRBD2; V: TRBV27; J: TRBJ2-7; DNA: TGTGCCAGCAGTTTATTTCCGGGAGGGATCGACTACGAGCAGTACTTC; CDR3: CASSLFPGGIDYEQYF
size: -; D: -; V: TRBV7-9; J: TRBJ1-4; DNA: TGTGCCAGCAGCTCCTTCTGGGCTCAAGTTCGGGAAAAACTGTTTTTT; CDR3: CASSSFWAQVREKLFF
size: -; D: TRBD1; V: TRBV3-1/TRBV3-2; J: TRBJ1-1; DNA: TGTGCCAGCAGCCCCGGGACAGCGCCTTCGGCTTTCTTT; CDR3: CASSPGTAPSAFF
size: -; D: -; V: TRBV20-1; J: TRBJ1-6; DNA: TGCAGTGCTAGTGGTCAGGTTACCAATTCACCCCTCCACTTT; CDR3: CSASGQVTNSPLHF
size: -; D: TRBD2; V: TRBV10-3; J: TRBJ2-6; DNA: TGTGCCATCAGCACCTCGGGACTAGCGGGGGGAACTGGGGCCAACGTCCTGACTTTC; CDR3: CAISTSGLAGGTGANVLTF
size: -; D: TRBD2; V: TRBV7-8; J: TRBJ2-7; DNA: TGTGCCAGCAGCTTGGGACTAGCAGAATACGAGCAGTACTTC; CDR3: CASSLGLAEYEQYF
size: -; D: -; V: TRBV5-1; J: TRBJ1-1; DNA: TGCGCCAGCAGCGTAGACAGCTACACTGAAGCTTTCTTT; CDR3: CASSVDSYTEAFF
size: -; D: TRBD1; V: TRBV28; J: TRBJ2-7; DNA: TGTGCCAGCAGTTTAGATCCAGGGGGTTTGGACGAGCAGTACTTC; CDR3: CASSLDPGGLDEQYF
size: -; D: TRBD1; V: TRBV18; J: TRBJ2-3; DNA: TGTGCCAGCTCACCATCGAACCAGGGGGCAGATACGCAGTATTTT; CDR3: CASSPSNQGADTQYF
size: -; D: TRBD2; V: TRBV11-3; J: TRBJ2-1; DNA: TGTGCCAGCAGCATTAGGACTAGCGGCTACAATGAGCAGTTCTTC; CDR3: CASSIRTSGYNEQFF
size: -; D: TRBD1; V: TRBV2; J: TRBJ1-2; DNA: TGTGCCAGCCTTAGGGACAGGGCAAACTATGGCTACACCTTC; CDR3: CASLRDRANYGYTF
size: few; D: -; V: TRBV5-6; J: TRBJ1-2; DNA: TGTGCCAGCAGCCTGGCCCCCGGCCGGTCCGGGGGCTACACCTTC; CDR3: CASSLAPGRSGGYTF
size: few; D: TRBD1; V: TRBV27; J: TRBJ1-5; DNA: TGTGCCAGCAGCCCGGACAGGGTTGCTCAGCCCCAGCATTTT; CDR3: CASSPDRVAQPQHF
size: -; D: TRBD1; V: TRBV5-1; J: TRBJ2-7; DNA: TGCGCCAGCAGCACCGGACAGGGGAAGCAGTACTTC; CDR3: CASSTGQGKQYF
size: -; D: -; V: TRBV27; J: TRBJ2-7; DNA: TGTGCCAGCAGTTTAAAGTGGGCGGGCAGCTACGAGCAGTACTTC; CDR3: CASSLKWAGSYEQYF
size: -; D: -; V: TRBV2; J: TRBJ2-2; DNA: TGTGCCAGCAGGGGAGTGGCCGGGGAGCTGTTTTTT; CDR3: CASRGVAGELFF
size: -; D: -; V: TRBV4-1; J: TRBJ2-5; DNA: TGCGCCAGCAGCCAACTGGGCAGGGATGCGGAGACCCAGTACTTC; CDR3: CASSQLGRDAETQYF
size: few; D: TRBD1; V: TRBV6-5; J: TRBJ1-2; DNA: TGTGCCAGCAGTCCCGGGACAGGGACGACTGCTGGCTACACCTTC; CDR3: CASSPGTGTTAGYTF